The 22 T cell receptor beta chains below come from one sample, sequenced in a study of blood T cell repertoires in COVID-19. Sequencing used immunoSEQ multiplex PCR; TCRdb keeps in-frame clones, though not all of them. Here the sample spans 150,000 or so clones, around 85% being singletons. The sample taken for sequencing was peripheral blood. These receptors were taken from a human donor with acute or convalescent COVID-19. The donor label of this sample is uncertain.

The rearrangement uses TRBV19 and TRBJ2-7; 9 positions match TRBD1. Germline lookup yields CDR1 LNHDA and CDR2 SQIVND (reference sequence). V shed 4 bases and J 4 bases; nucleotides not matched to a gene: 8. The CDR3 covers 15 residues. The CDR3 sequence is CASSNSGTGIYEQYF. The CDR3 DNA follows: TGTGCCAGTAGTAACTCCGGGACAGGGATATACGAGCAGTACTTC.

This chain links TRBV29-1 with TRBJ1-5, with TRBD1 matching over 9 bases. Per the germline V gene, CDR1 is SQVTM and CDR2 is ANQGSEA. The CDR3 loop spans 12 amino acids. J was trimmed by 4 bases and V by 6 bases; bases with no gene match: 1. DNA for the CDR3: TGCAGCGTCGGGACAGGGAATCAGCCCCAGCATTTT. This codes for CSVGTGNQPQHF.

This clone was seen just once. The chain recombines TRBV28 with TRBJ2-7; 8 bases fit TRBD1. Germline values: CDR1 MDHEN, CDR2 SYDVKM. The CDR3 spans 15 residues. V trimming: 6 bases; J trimming: 5 bases; junction bases outside the gene matches: 12. CDR3 bases: TGTGCCAGCAGCCTCCATCAGGGGGCTTTAAACGAGCAGTACTTC. It is translated as CASSLHQGALNEQYF.

The V call is TRBV10-3, the J call TRBJ1-2; 7 bases line up with TRBD1. With V trimmed by 10 bases and J by 5 bases, 7 bases remained unmatched. CDR1 and CDR2 (germline): ENHRY, SYGVKD. The CDR3 consists of 12 residues. CDR3: CATQGDGYGYTF. CDR3 sequence (DNA): TGTGCCACTCAGGGGGACGGGTATGGCTACACCTTC.

The chain employs TRBV10-3 and TRBJ1-1; D unclear. Trimming took 0 bases from V and 2 from J, leaving 10 bases between them. Per the germline V gene, CDR1 is ENHRY and CDR2 is SYGVKD. This CDR3 contains 15 residues. The CDR3 loop is CAISESVGFNTEAFF. CDR3 bases: TGTGCCATCAGTGAGTCGGTGGGCTTTAACACTGAAGCTTTCTTT.

The chain joins TRBV7-8 to TRBJ1-4, with unresolved D. The CDR3 sequence is 20 residues long. V lost 2 bases to trimming and J lost 0 bases, with 22 bases between them. Germline CDR1 and CDR2: SGHVS and FQNEAQ. DNA of the CDR3: TGTGCCAGCAGCTTACGAGTTGTAGGCGGGGTGCAAGCAACTAATGAAAAACTGTTTTTT. This gives the protein CASSLRVVGGVQATNEKLFF.

The chain is built from TRBV4-2 and TRBJ2-3; 7 nucleotides agree with TRBD2. This CDR3 is 17 amino acids long. Germline assignment: CDR1 LGHNA and CDR2 YNFKEQ. The J segment lost 6 bases and the V segment lost 1 base, leaving 13 bases of the junction unmatched. Here the CDR3 reads CASSQVTGGIPIDTQYF. CDR3 bases: TGTGCCAGCAGCCAAGTGACGGGGGGAATTCCAATCGATACGCAGTATTTT.

The chain has TRBV7-2 and TRBJ2-1, with D unclear. V lost 4 bases, J lost 4 bases, and 5 bases lay in between. Germline CDR1 reads SGHTA; CDR2 reads FQGNSA. The CDR3 length is 12 residues. CDR3 region: CASSSQYNEQFF. The CDR3 DNA reads TGTGCCAGCAGCTCACAATACAATGAGCAGTTCTTC.

The chain recombines TRBV5-1 with TRBJ2-5; 12 bases are shared with TRBD1. Germline V gene data show CDR1 as SGHRS and CDR2 as YFSETQ. The CDR3 sequence is 15 residues long. V trimming: 1 base; J trimming: 4 bases; junction bases outside the gene matches: 2. Here the CDR3 reads CASSLRDRGPETQYF. As DNA, the CDR3 is TGCGCCAGCAGCTTGAGGGACAGGGGGCCAGAGACCCAGTACTTC.

This clone turned up a few times. The chain links TRBV2 to TRBJ1-6; tentatively, D is TRBD1 (5 bases). V was cut by 7 bases and J by 16 bases, with 17 bases left in between. The V gene's germline CDR1 is SNHLY and CDR2 FYNNEI. This CDR3 comprises 12 residues. CDR3 DNA sequence: TGTGCCAGCACTTTACAGGTTGAGCGTCTCCACTTT. It is translated as CASTLQVERLHF.

The chain employs TRBV10-1 and TRBJ2-1, with 8 nucleotides matching TRBD2. Germline V gene data show CDR1 as WNHNN and CDR2 as SYGVQD (reference sequence). The V segment lost 0 bases and the J segment 5 bases; nucleotides outside the gene matches: 6. CDR3 length: 16 amino acids. CDR3 loop: CASSESRRGGNNEQFF. CDR3 nucleotides: TGCGCCAGCAGTGAGTCCCGACGGGGGGGAAACAATGAGCAGTTCTTC.

The genes are TRBV7-6 and TRBJ1-4; 8 bases fit TRBD1. CDR1 is SGHVS and CDR2 is FNYEAQ in the germline V gene. The ends lost 5 bases at V and 5 bases at J; junction bases unmatched: 7. This CDR3 is 15 amino acids long. The DNA for the CDR3 is TGTGCCAGCAGCCGGACAGGGAATCAGAATGAAAAACTGTTTTTT. It specifies CASSRTGNQNEKLFF.

The genes are TRBV7-3 and TRBJ2-3, with a tentative D call TRBD2 (5 bases). This CDR3 region has 12 residues. The V and J ends lost 4 bases and 6 bases respectively, with 8 bases between them. The germline V gene encodes CDR1 SGHTA and CDR2 FQGTGA. CDR3 DNA sequence: TGTGCCAGCAGCTCTCCGGGGGATACGCAGTATTTT. It encodes CASSSPGDTQYF.

The chain couples TRBV11-2 to TRBJ1-2, with TRBD1 matching over 8 bases. Germline V gene data show CDR1 as SGHAT and CDR2 as FQNNGV. V shed 5 bases, J shed 2 bases, and the junction held 4 bases outside the gene matches. This CDR3 contains 14 residues. The CDR3 loop is CASSPRTGNYGYTF. The CDR3 region has the DNA TGTGCCAGCAGCCCCCGGACAGGGAACTATGGCTACACCTTC.

The CDR3 sequence: CASRSGGVGVYEQYF. Here the CDR3 DNA reads TGTGCCAGCAGATCAGGGGGCGTAGGGGTCTACGAGCAGTACTTC. The J gene is TRBJ2-7, the V gene TRBV3-1 (or the pseudogene TRBV3-2), with 8 bases matching TRBD1. Trimming removed 6 bases from V and 3 bases from J; junction bases left unmatched: 10. CDR1 LGHDT and CDR2 YNNKEL come from the germline V gene (reference sequence). This CDR3 region has 15 residues.

This clone was recorded once. The chain is built from TRBV18 and TRBJ1-2, with D tentatively TRBD1 (6 bases). This CDR3 spans 13 amino acids. The V end lost 3 bases, the J end lost 6 bases, and 11 bases lay between the germline ends. CDR1 and CDR2 from the germline V gene are KGHSH and LQKENI. The CDR3 protein is CASSPQGLDGYTF. The CDR3 DNA reads as TGTGCCAGCTCACCGCAGGGGCTCGATGGCTACACCTTC.

The chain recombines TRBV27 with TRBJ2-1, with TRBD2 as a possible D gene (6 bases). Trimming stripped 5 bases from V and 0 bases from J, with 20 bases between. Germline V gene data show CDR1 as MNHEY and CDR2 as SMNVEV (reference sequence). This CDR3 spans 18 amino acids. The DNA of the CDR3 is TGTGCCAGCAGTCCCATAATGTTCGGGGGTAGCTCCTACAATGAGCAGTTCTTC. Translated, it gives CASSPIMFGGSSYNEQFF.

This chain links TRBV7-3 with TRBJ1-2; D gene ambiguous. The CDR3 length is 14 residues. The V gene's germline CDR1 is SGHTA and CDR2 FQGTGA. Deletions cut 0 bases from V and 2 bases from J, with 7 bases between. The CDR3 protein is CASSLTAGNYGYTF. DNA of the CDR3: TGTGCCAGCAGCTTAACCGCGGGCAACTATGGCTACACCTTC.

The chain is built from TRBV2 and TRBJ2-3; TRBD1 might be the D (5 bases). The CDR3 has 14 residues. Trimming took off 5 bases at V and 1 base at J, with 10 bases between the two ends. Germline CDR1 and CDR2: SNHLY and FYNNEI. The CDR3 sequence: CASSPQGRTDTQYF. CDR3 bases: TGTGCCAGCAGTCCCCAGGGTCGCACAGATACGCAGTATTTT.

The J gene is TRBJ2-7, the V gene TRBV2; unclear D gene. CDR1 and CDR2 (germline): SNHLY, FYNNEI. The ends were cut back, 9 bases at V and 2 bases at J, with 8 bases in the middle. This CDR3 has 11 amino acids. Here the CDR3 DNA reads TGTGCCAGTTTAGTGACCTACGAGCAGTACTTC. This gives the protein CASLVTYEQYF. Full variable domain (outside the CDR3, taken from reference TRBV2 and TRBJ2-7): EPEVTQTPSHQVTQMGQEVILRCVPISNHLYFYWYRQILGQKVEFLVSFYNNEISEKSEIFDDQFSVERPDGSNFTLKIRSTKLEDSAMYFCASLVTYEQYFGPGTRLTVT.

The rearrangement uses TRBV5-1 and TRBJ1-1, with D unresolved. Germline loops: CDR1 SGHRS, CDR2 YFSETQ. The CDR3 length is 13 residues. Trimming cost V 0 bases and J 6 bases, with 9 bases left between them. The CDR3 DNA reads as TGCGCCAGCAGCTTGGACCGAGGCGCTGAAGCTTTCTTT. It is translated as CASSLDRGAEAFF.

The chain couples TRBV29-1 to TRBJ2-1; 11 bases are a match to TRBD2. J was trimmed by 7 bases and V by 5 bases; bases with no gene match: 10. Germline CDR1 SQVTM, CDR2 ANQGSEA. The CDR3 loop spans 15 amino acids. The CDR3 DNA reads TGCAGCGTTTGGGGCGGGACTAGCGGTTTTAATGAGCAGTTCTTC. Translated: CSVWGGTSGFNEQFF.